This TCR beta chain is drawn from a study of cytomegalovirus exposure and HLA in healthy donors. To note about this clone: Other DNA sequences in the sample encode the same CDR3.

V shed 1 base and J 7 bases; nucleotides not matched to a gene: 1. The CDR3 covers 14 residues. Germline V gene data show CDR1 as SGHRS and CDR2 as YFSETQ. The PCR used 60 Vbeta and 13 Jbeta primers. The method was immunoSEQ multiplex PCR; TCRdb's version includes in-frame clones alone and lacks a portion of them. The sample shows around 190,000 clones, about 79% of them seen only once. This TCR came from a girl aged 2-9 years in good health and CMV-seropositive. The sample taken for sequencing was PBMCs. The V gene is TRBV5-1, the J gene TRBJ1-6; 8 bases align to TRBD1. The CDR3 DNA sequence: TGCGCCAGCAGCTTGACAGGGGGGAATTCACCCCTCCACTTT. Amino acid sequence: CASSLTGGNSPLHF. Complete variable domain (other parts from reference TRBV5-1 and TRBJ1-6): KAGVTQTPRYLIKTRGQQVTLSCSPISGHRSVSWYQQTPGQGLQFLFEYFSETQRNKGNFPGRFSGRQFSNSRSEMNVSTLELGDSALYLCASSLTGGNSPLHFGNGTRLTVT.